This T cell receptor (beta chain) comes out of a study of blood T cell repertoires in COVID-19. At the level of the study: Specimens from acute and convalescent COVID-19 originated in the United States, Italy and Spain. PBMCs, B-cell-depleted T cells, or T cells were the source of the cDNA or gDNA that made up the material.

Original processing notes: Estimation of nucleated cell counts relied on the amplification of reference gene primers. Repertoires were generated with immunoSEQ multiplex PCR, while TCRdb's copy carries only in-frame clones and drops some. The V and J calls and clone size are taken from that table; D and trimming were inferred from the DNA. The sample comprises 60,000 to 65,000 clones, around 76% of which are singletons, and around 5.3% rests with the top ten. The CDR3 runs to 11 residues. Trimming took 3 bases from V and 6 from J, leaving 7 bases between them. Per germline, CDR1 SGHDT and CDR2 YYEEEE.

The gene calls are TRBV5-6 and TRBJ2-7; D gene ambiguous. The sample taken for sequencing was peripheral blood. The receptor was derived from a human donor in a cohort sampled during active COVID-19. The CDR3 DNA is TGTGCCAGCAGCTCAAACTTCGAGCAGTACTTC. Translation gives CASSSNFEQYF.